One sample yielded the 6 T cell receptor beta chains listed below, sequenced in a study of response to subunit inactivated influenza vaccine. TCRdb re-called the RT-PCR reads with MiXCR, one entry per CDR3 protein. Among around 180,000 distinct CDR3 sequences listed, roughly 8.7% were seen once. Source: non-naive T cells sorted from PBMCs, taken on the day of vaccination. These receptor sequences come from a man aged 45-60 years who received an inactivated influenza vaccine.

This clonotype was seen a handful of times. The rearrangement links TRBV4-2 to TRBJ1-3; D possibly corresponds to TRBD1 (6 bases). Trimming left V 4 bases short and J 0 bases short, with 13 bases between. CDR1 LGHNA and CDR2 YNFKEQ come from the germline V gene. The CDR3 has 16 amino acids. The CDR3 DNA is TGTGCCAGCAGCCCGAGTCAGGGGATCTCTGGAAACACCATATATTTT. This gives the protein CASSPSQGISGNTIYF.

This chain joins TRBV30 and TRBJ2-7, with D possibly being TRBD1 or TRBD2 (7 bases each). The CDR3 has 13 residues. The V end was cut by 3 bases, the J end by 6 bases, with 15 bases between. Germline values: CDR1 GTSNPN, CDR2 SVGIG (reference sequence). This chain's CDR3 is CAWSSTGEGEQYF. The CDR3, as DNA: TGTGCCTGGAGCAGTACAGGGGAGGGCGAGCAGTACTTC.

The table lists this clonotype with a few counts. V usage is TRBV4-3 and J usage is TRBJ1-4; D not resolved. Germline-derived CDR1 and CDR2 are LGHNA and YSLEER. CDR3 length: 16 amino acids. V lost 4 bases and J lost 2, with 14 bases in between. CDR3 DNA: TGCGCCAGCAGCCGATCCCTACAAGGCACTAATGAAAAACTGTTTTTT. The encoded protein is CASSRSLQGTNEKLFF.

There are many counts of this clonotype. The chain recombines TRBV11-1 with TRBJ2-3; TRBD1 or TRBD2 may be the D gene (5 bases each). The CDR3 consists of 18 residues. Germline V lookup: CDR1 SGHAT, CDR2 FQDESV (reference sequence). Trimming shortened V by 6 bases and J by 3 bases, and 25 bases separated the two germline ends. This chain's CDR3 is CASRLIRGGRSSTDTQYF. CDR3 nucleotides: TGTGCCAGCAGACTTATCCGGGGCGGACGTTCGAGTACAGATACGCAGTATTTT.

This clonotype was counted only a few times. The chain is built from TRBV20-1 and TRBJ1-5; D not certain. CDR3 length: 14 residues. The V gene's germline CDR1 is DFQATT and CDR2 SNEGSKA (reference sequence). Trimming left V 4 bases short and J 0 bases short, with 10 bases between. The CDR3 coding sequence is TGCAGTGCTACCAGGACGGCTAGCAATCAGCCCCAGCATTTT. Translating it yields CSATRTASNQPQHF.

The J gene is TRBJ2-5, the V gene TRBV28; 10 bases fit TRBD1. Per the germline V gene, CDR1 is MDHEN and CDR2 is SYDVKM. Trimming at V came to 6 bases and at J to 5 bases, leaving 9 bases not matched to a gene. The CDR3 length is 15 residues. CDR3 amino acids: CASRYRDRGYETQYF. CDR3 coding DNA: TGTGCCAGCAGGTACAGGGACAGGGGATACGAGACCCAGTACTTC.